The T cell receptor (beta chain) under discussion was sequenced for a study of CD8 T cells in ankylosing spondylitis. Whole-study findings and limits: Reportedly, matched ankylosing spondylitis synovial fluid was significantly enriched for disease-linked clones. A TCR beta motif of 8 or 9 highly homologous variants appeared characteristic of ankylosing spondylitis blood.

This clonotype was seen ten or more times. Its antigen remains unidentified. The germline V gene has CDR1 LGHNA and CDR2 YNFKEQ. Germline trimming cut 0 bases from V and 9 bases from J; bases unmatched to any gene: 5. This CDR3 spans 14 amino acids. Each CDR3 protein is one row after TCRdb ran MiXCR on the 5' RACE reads. The sample records some 140,000 distinct CDR3 sequences, roughly 11% being singletons. This TCR came from a female donor with ankylosing spondylitis or in good health (not recorded which). The chain links TRBV4-2 to TRBJ2-1, with 7 bases matching TRBD2. The specimen sequenced was blood, either unsorted or a sorted T cell fraction (not recorded which). The CDR3 nucleotides read TGTGCCAGCAGCCAAGAAGAGCGGGGCCCTGAGCAGTTCTTC. This translates into CASSQEERGPEQFF.